The clone carrying this TCR beta chain was picked up a small number of times. Its antigen is undetermined. This entry comes from a study of vaccination and CD4 T cells after COVID-19. Study as a whole: Participants, all vaccine recipients, received two doses of either BNT162b2 or mRNA-1273. From HCoV-229E, HCoV-OC43, HCoV-NL63 and SARS-CoV-2, overlapping spike peptides were used to stimulate the cells.

Germline loops: CDR1 DFQATT, CDR2 SNEGSKA (reference sequence). Trimming pared 0 bases from V and 3 bases from J, leaving 12 bases between. This CDR3 is 15 amino acids long. The Oncomine TCR Beta short-read assay was what sequenced the DNA obtained from cultured CD4+ T cells. TCRdb re-called the PCR reads with MiXCR, one entry per CDR3 protein. Among over 10,000 distinct CDR3 sequences listed, under 55% were seen once. This sample's treatment: approximately nine-day PBMC culture with coronavirus spike peptide pools or control peptides (ViraFEST assay). Study-level points and caveats: Median SARS-CoV-2-reactive clonotype numbers went up from approximately 21 to 40, but not significantly.

The chain combines TRBV20-1 with TRBJ1-5, with D unresolved. This specimen was CD4+ T cells from blood, cultured in vitro, taken after SARS-CoV-2 vaccination. This clonotype originated in a human donor who had recovered from COVID-19. CDR3 in DNA: TGCAGTGCTAGAGATCTCCGGACGGTCAATCAGCCCCAGCATTTT. Residues: CSARDLRTVNQPQHF.